This entry concerns a single T cell receptor beta chain. This clonotype was detected ten times or more. Its antigen is not yet known. No per-base quality is available; no much larger clone lies one base away. This specimen belongs to a study of CD8 T cells in ankylosing spondylitis (dated by TCRdb to about 2017). About the full investigation: The study set out to find disease-linked TCR variants by profiling T cell receptor beta repertoires in ankylosing spondylitis patients and healthy donors. The whole study cohort included under 140 healthy donors and about two dozen ankylosing spondylitis patients. Samples of peripheral blood were taken, and for ankylosing spondylitis patients, synovial fluid was collected as well.

The instrument given in TCRdb is Illumina HiSeq 2500. Quantitative 5'-RACE with molecular barcodes was the method used to prepare the TCR beta libraries. In the paper's pipeline: A new computational method based on a probabilistic model of VDJ rearrangement was used to identify disease-linked TCR variants. Clones were called with MiXCR by TCRdb after fastp trimmed the public reads at Q25, and only in-frame beta chains were retained. Each CDR3 protein gets just one entry, which takes the most common genes and DNA from the rows behind it. TCRdb assigned the V and J calls; the authors' analysis was not used. Across this sample there are 35,000 to 50,000 distinct CDR3 sequences, with less than 4% seen only once. 2.8% of the sample comes from the top ten. General conclusions and limits of the study: Some TCR beta motif variants had previously been reported in synovial fluid and blood of reactive arthritis patients, which suggested common disease-initiation mechanisms. The disease-linked clones showed a CD8+ phenotype and occurred at relatively low frequencies in peripheral blood. According to the report, matched synovial fluid samples from ankylosing spondylitis patients were significantly enriched for the disease-linked clones. A TCR beta motif of eight highly homologous amino acid variants appeared characteristic of blood from ankylosing spondylitis patients.

Input material: blood, either unsorted or a sorted T cell fraction (not recorded which). This receptor was obtained from a male donor with ankylosing spondylitis or in good health (not recorded which).

The sequence in DNA is TGTGCCAGCAGCCTACTTAGCGGGGGGGCCGGCGGGGAGCTGTTTTTT. Its protein product is CASSLLSGGAGGELFF. The chain joins TRBV9 to TRBJ2-2; the central 11 bases match TRBD2. From the cysteine up to the phenylalanine, the CDR3 has a length of 16 residues. Only the CDR3 portion is preserved as DNA: 48 bases, with reading frame beginning at the first base. For this chain, trimming is 4 bases at the V end and 7 bases at the J end, and the number of junction bases without a gene match is 9. Per the germline V gene, SGDLS is the CDR1 and YYNGEE is the CDR2.